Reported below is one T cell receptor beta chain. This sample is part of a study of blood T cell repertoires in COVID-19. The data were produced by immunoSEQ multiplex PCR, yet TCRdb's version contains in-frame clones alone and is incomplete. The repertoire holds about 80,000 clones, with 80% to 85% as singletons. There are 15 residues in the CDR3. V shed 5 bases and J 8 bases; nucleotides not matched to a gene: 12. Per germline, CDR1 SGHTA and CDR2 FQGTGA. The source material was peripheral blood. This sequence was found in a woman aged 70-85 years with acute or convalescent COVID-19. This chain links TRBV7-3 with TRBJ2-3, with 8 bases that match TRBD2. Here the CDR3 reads CASSVTSGGGGTQYF. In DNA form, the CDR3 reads TGTGCCAGCAGCGTCACTAGCGGTGGGGGGGGTACGCAGTATTTT.